What follows are 27 T cell receptor beta chains derived from one specimen sequenced in a study of Graves' ophthalmopathy and Graves' hyperthyroidism. Amplified material comprised TCR beta CDR3 regions derived from RNA transcripts. RT-PCR in the first round used HTBI primers; a second-round multiplex PCR followed. TCRdb re-called the multiplex PCR reads with MiXCR, one entry per CDR3 protein. This sample has about 550,000 distinct CDR3 sequences, with 35% to 40% found just once. Sequenced material: peripheral blood or thyroid tissue (not recorded which). Receptors were obtained from an adult man with Graves' hyperthyroidism.

In this sample, this clonotype turned up many times. The genes are TRBV5-1 and TRBJ1-1; D gene unclear. CDR1 is SGHRS and CDR2 is YFSETQ in the germline V gene. The CDR3 loop spans 13 amino acids. The ends were cut back, 4 bases at V and 4 bases at J, with 11 bases in the middle. CDR3 region: CASSEDVLTEAFF. As DNA, the CDR3 is TGCGCCAGCAGCGAGGACGTACTCACTGAAGCTTTCTTT.

This clonotype has a count of ten or more. This rearrangement joins TRBV20-1 to TRBJ1-2, with 11 bases matching TRBD1. Germline V gives CDR1 DFQATT, CDR2 SNEGSKA (reference sequence). V was pared by 3 bases and J by 4 bases, with 7 bases of the junction left unmatched. CDR3 length: 15 amino acids. CDR3 amino acids: CSASWGQGVSYGYTF. In DNA form, the CDR3 reads TGCAGTGCTAGCTGGGGACAGGGGGTGAGCTATGGCTACACCTTC.

There are many counts of this clonotype. The chain combines TRBV12-5 with TRBJ2-7; 7 nucleotides agree with TRBD1. V lost 1 base and J lost 0; bases outside the gene matches: 3. CDR3 size: 15 residues. Germline V gene data show CDR1 as LGHNT and CDR2 as FRNRAP. For the CDR3, the DNA is TGTGCTAGTGGTTTGGATGACAGGGCCTCCTACGAGCAGTACTTC. This encodes CASGLDDRASYEQYF.

On this clonotype itself: A junction boundary mismatches the germline segment, possibly from a read error. This rearrangement joins TRBV6-6 to TRBJ1-1; D ambiguous. Germline CDR1 MNHNY, CDR2 SVGAGI (reference sequence). This CDR3 comprises 12 residues. The CDR3 DNA reads TGTGCCAGCAGTTACGGGCGGACTGAAGCTTCCTTT. Its protein product is CASSYGRTEASF.

The V call is TRBV12-5, the J call TRBJ1-1, with D possibly being TRBD1 (6 bases). CDR1 LGHNT and CDR2 FRNRAP come from the germline V gene. The V and J ends lost 3 bases and 3 bases respectively, with 26 bases between them. This CDR3 is 19 amino acids long. The CDR3 bases are TGTGCTAGTGGTTTATCACACGGGGGGGCAGGGCCTGGCTACACTGAAGCTTTCTTT. It translates to CASGLSHGGAGPGYTEAFF.

V usage is TRBV2 and J usage is TRBJ2-3; 9 nucleotides agree with TRBD1. Germline lookup yields CDR1 SNHLY and CDR2 FYNNEI. This CDR3 comprises 14 residues. Trimming took 10 bases from V and 3 from J; bases not matched to a gene: 8. The CDR3 sequence: CANHRDRVTDTQYF. DNA of the CDR3: TGTGCCAACCACCGGGACAGGGTGACAGATACGCAGTATTTT.

This clonotype was seen many times. This sequence joins TRBV2 and TRBJ1-2, with 9 bases lining up with TRBD1. The junction had 7 bases not matched to a gene; V was cut back by 6 bases and J by 2 bases. The CDR3 runs to 15 residues. Looked up from germline, CDR1 is SNHLY and CDR2 is FYNNEI. CDR3 in amino acids: CASRTWTGANYGYTF. The CDR3 nucleotides read TGTGCCAGCAGGACTTGGACAGGGGCCAACTATGGCTACACCTTC.

This clonotype was detected ten times or more. This chain joins TRBV7-9 and TRBJ2-3; D possibly corresponds to TRBD2 (5 bases). Germline-derived CDR1 and CDR2 are SEHNR and FQNEAQ (reference sequence). Trimming took off 4 bases at V and 8 bases at J, with 13 bases between the two ends. This CDR3 has 13 residues. The DNA for the CDR3 is TGTGCCAGCAGCTACGAGGGATTTGGTACGCAGTATTTT. Its protein product is CASSYEGFGTQYF.

With respect to this clonotype: A read error may explain this, as a much larger clone is one base away. V gene TRBV12-3 or TRBV12-4 combines with J gene TRBJ2-7; D is possibly TRBD1 (6 bases). The CDR3 totals 14 residues. The CDR3 spells CASSLRTGKYGQYF. The CDR3 region has the DNA TGTGCCAGCAGTTTGAGAACAGGGAAGTACGGGCAGTACTTC.

This clonotype occurred many times. J is TRBJ2-7 and V is TRBV5-8; D is uncertain. Looked up from germline, CDR1 is SGHTS and CDR2 is YDEGEE. The CDR3 has 14 residues. V was pared by 4 bases and J by 7 bases, with 18 bases between. The CDR3 spells CASSTMSELGEQYF. CDR3 in DNA: TGTGCCAGCAGCACCATGTCCGAACTTGGGGAGCAGTACTTC.

This clonotype has ten or more counts. This chain uses TRBV5-8 with TRBJ1-2, with 8 bases fitting TRBD1. This CDR3 is built from 15 residues. In germline, CDR1 is SGHTS, CDR2 YDEGEE. Germline trimming cut 0 bases from V and 6 bases from J; bases unmatched to any gene: 7. The CDR3 DNA reads TGTGCCAGCAGCTTGGCCGGGACAGGAGGGGATGGCTACACCTTC. Translation: CASSLAGTGGDGYTF.

The V gene is TRBV7-8, the J gene TRBJ1-1; no clear D. There are 16 residues in the CDR3. V gave up 5 bases and J gave up 0 bases, with 16 bases separating them. Germline CDR1 is SGHVS and CDR2 is FQNEAQ. This chain's CDR3 is CASSRSSGGVNTEAFF. CDR3 sequence (DNA): TGTGCCAGCAGCCGATCTAGTGGCGGGGTGAACACTGAAGCTTTCTTT.

This clonotype was seen repeatedly, ten times or more. V gene TRBV20-1 combines with J gene TRBJ1-1, with D maybe TRBD1 (6 bases). The V gene's germline CDR1 is DFQATT and CDR2 SNEGSKA (reference sequence). This CDR3 region has 16 residues. The germline V and J ends were trimmed by 0 bases and 1 base, with 15 bases remaining between them. The CDR3 region is CSARDTRTVQNTEAFF. For the CDR3, the DNA is TGCAGTGCTAGAGATACGAGGACAGTCCAGAACACTGAAGCTTTCTTT.

This clonotype has at least ten counts. The rearrangement links TRBV7-2 to TRBJ1-4; D might be TRBD1 (5 bases). Trimming removed 2 bases from V and 7 bases from J, with 14 bases in between. Germline CDR1 is SGHTA and CDR2 is FQGNSA. The CDR3 is made up of 15 amino acids. The CDR3 here is CASSLYRRGTEKLFF. CDR3 in DNA: TGTGCCAGCAGCTTATATCGGCGGGGGACTGAAAAACTGTTTTTT.

The sample holds a few counts of this clonotype. The chain is built from TRBV2 and TRBJ2-7; a weak D match, TRBD2 (6 bases). Germline V gene sequence: CDR1 SNHLY, CDR2 FYNNEI. CDR3 length: 15 residues. V lost 9 bases and J 3 bases, leaving 21 bases between the germline ends. CDR3 nucleotides: TGTGCCAGTTCTCGTTCGGCTAGCGTCCTCTACGAGCAGTACTTC. Its protein is CASSRSASVLYEQYF.

This clonotype was observed at least ten times. The chain carries TRBV20-1 and TRBJ1-2; perhaps TRBD1 as D (6 bases). Germline V CDR1 and CDR2: DFQATT, SNEGSKA (reference sequence). Between the trimmed V and J ends, which lost 6 bases and 4 bases, there was a span of 18 bases. This CDR3 region has 14 residues. DNA of the CDR3: TGCAGTGCCGTGACAGGAAGGGATCGCTATGGCTACACCTTC. As protein: CSAVTGRDRYGYTF.

J is TRBJ2-1 and V is TRBV29-1; tentatively, D is TRBD1 (6 bases). The CDR3 consists of 16 residues. V was shortened by 1 base and J by 5 bases, with 18 bases between the two germline ends. Germline CDR1 is SQVTM and CDR2 is ANQGSEA. The CDR3 DNA reads TGCAGCGTTGAAGCTGGGACACACAAATGGAACAATGAGCAGTTCTTC. Encoded protein: CSVEAGTHKWNNEQFF.

This clonotype was detected ten times or more. The chain is built from TRBV7-2 and TRBJ1-1; D remains unclear. CDR1 is SGHTA and CDR2 is FQGNSA in the germline V gene. The CDR3 sequence is 15 residues long. With 1 base removed from V and 5 bases from J, the gap between germline ends came to 14 bases. The CDR3 spells CASSLEHPGWTEAFF. In DNA form, the CDR3 reads TGTGCCAGCAGCTTAGAGCATCCGGGCTGGACTGAAGCTTTCTTT.

V is TRBV7-2 and J is TRBJ1-4, with 7 nucleotides matching TRBD1. Losses at the gene ends were 3 bases for V and 5 bases for J; bases not matched to a gene: 3. Germline values: CDR1 SGHTA, CDR2 FQGNSA. This CDR3 is 14 amino acids long. For the CDR3, the DNA is TGTGCCAGCAGCTTGCGACAGGGAAATGAAAAACTGTTTTTT. It specifies CASSLRQGNEKLFF.

This clonotype was found many times. The chain recombines TRBV12-3 or TRBV12-4 with TRBJ2-2; D uncertain. The CDR3 totals 13 residues. Trimming took off 3 bases at V and 2 bases at J, with 4 bases between the two ends. This CDR3 reads CASSFDNTGELFF. CDR3 in DNA: TGTGCCAGCAGTTTCGATAACACCGGGGAGCTGTTTTTT.

This clonotype was seen at least ten times. J is TRBJ1-2 and V is TRBV2; D uncertain. V was clipped by 4 bases and J by 3 bases, with 21 bases between them. This CDR3 comprises 17 residues. The V gene's germline CDR1 is SNHLY and CDR2 FYNNEI. CDR3 sequence reads: CASSAFRFADQHYGYTF. The CDR3 DNA reads TGTGCCAGCAGTGCCTTCAGGTTTGCAGATCAACACTATGGCTACACCTTC.

V usage is TRBV11-2 and J usage is TRBJ2-7; tentatively, D is TRBD2 (5 bases). Germline V gene lookup returns CDR1 SGHAT and CDR2 FQNNGV. The germline V and J ends were trimmed by 0 bases and 9 bases, with 12 bases remaining between them. This CDR3 has 13 residues. In nucleotides, the CDR3 is TGTGCCAGCAGCTTAGATCCGCGAGGAGGGCAGTACTTC. This sequence encodes CASSLDPRGGQYF.

In regard to this clonotype: No conserved phenylalanine or tryptophan ends this CDR3, so it is likely a read error. The DNA is left out, because the CDR3 cannot be placed on it with certainty; the CDR3 is given as TCRdb lists it. The rearrangement uses TRBV7-8 and TRBJ2-5. Termini included, the CDR3 measures 8 amino acids. CDR1 and CDR2 (germline): SGHVS, FQNEAQ. The CDR3 is CASSPGPT.

This clonotype was recorded many times. The chain is built from TRBV7-8 and TRBJ1-2, with D perhaps TRBD1 (5 bases). The CDR3 has 15 residues. With 4 bases removed from V and 2 bases from J, the gap between germline ends came to 14 bases. Looked up from germline, CDR1 is SGHVS and CDR2 is FQNEAQ. CDR3 loop: CASSSIRTPNYGYTF. In DNA, the CDR3 is TGTGCCAGCAGCTCGATAAGGACACCCAACTATGGCTACACCTTC.

The chain joins TRBV7-9 to TRBJ2-7; a possible D gene is TRBD1 (6 bases). Germline-derived CDR1 and CDR2 are SEHNR and FQNEAQ (reference sequence). The CDR3 is 15 residues long. The V end was cut by 8 bases, the J end by 0 bases, with 17 bases between. The CDR3 here is CASATRGQSSYEQYF. As DNA, the CDR3 is TGTGCCAGCGCCACAAGAGGACAGAGCTCCTACGAGCAGTACTTC. The entire variable domain, with the rest obtained from reference TRBV7-9 and TRBJ2-7, is as follows: DTGVSQNPRHKITKRGQNVTFRCDPISEHNRLYWYRQTLGQGPEFLTYFQNEAQLEKSRLLSDRFSAERPKGSFSTLEIQRTEQGDSAMYLCASATRGQSSYEQYFGPGTRLTVT.

The chain has TRBV10-2 and TRBJ1-2; D might be TRBD1 (5 bases). Trimming removed 7 bases from V and 2 bases from J, with 17 bases in between. This CDR3 region has 15 residues. Germline values: CDR1 WSHSY, CDR2 SAAADI. The CDR3 DNA reads TGCGCCAGCATAGGCGGGAACAGGAGGAACTATGGCTACACCTTC. Translation gives CASIGGNRRNYGYTF.

This clonotype was seen only a few times. The chain couples TRBV10-3 to TRBJ2-7; possibly TRBD1 or TRBD2 for D (5 bases each). The ends were cut back, 10 bases at V and 3 bases at J, with 19 bases in the middle. CDR1 is ENHRY, CDR2 SYGVKD, per germline. CDR3 size: 14 residues. CDR3 in DNA: TGTGCCAGCAGAGGGACCCCACTAATCTACGAGCAGTACTTC. Encoded protein: CASRGTPLIYEQYF.